This entry features one T cell receptor (beta chain) sequence. This clonotype was seen once. What antigen it recognizes has not been identified. No base quality information exists; no much larger clone differs at one position. One read represents weak support. The sample's treatment or condition label is to be understood as: live attenuated yellow fever vaccine strain. At each blood-draw timepoint, two biological replicates of bulk PBMCs were obtained. A standard Ficoll-Paque protocol was used to isolate PBMCs from peripheral blood. TriZol was used to extract RNA from bulk PBMCs, from CD4 and CD8 fractions, and from dextramer-positive and dextramer-negative fractions. Synthesis of TCR cDNA relied on 5'RACE template switching, a step that introduced a universal primer site along with unique molecular identifiers. Priming of cDNA synthesis was performed from both the TCR alpha and TCR beta constant segments. Libraries were amplified in two PCR steps, with sample barcodes and sequencing adapters added in the second step. Sequencing of libraries was performed on Illumina HiSeq 2500 (2x100 bp) or NovaSeq (2x150 bp). The paper's data handling went like this. Reads were demultiplexed and collapsed into UMI consensus sequences with MIGEC, and V(D)J alignment was performed with MiXCR. Using edgeR on replicate PBMC samples, clonotypes were called vaccine-responding if FDR was below 0.01 and the log2 fold change was above 5 up to day 15. Each bulk clonotype received a CD4 or CD8 identity based on whether the sequenced CD4 or CD8 repertoire contained that clonotype at higher abundance. TCRdb reran the public reads through fastp at Q25 and MiXCR, keeping productive beta chains. Merged by CDR3 protein, the rows form single entries marked with the most common genes and DNA. The V and J calls here are based on TCRdb, not the publication. This sample is represented by approximately 580,000 distinct CDR3 sequences; about a sixth of them were singletons. The ten largest clonotypes hold 15% to 20% of the sample.

This sample was taken from a study of T cells after yellow fever vaccination (dated by TCRdb to the late 2010s). About the full investigation: The SMART-Seq v4 Ultra Low Input RNA kit was used to prepare libraries from fractions with low cell numbers. Blood was collected at multiple timepoints before and after primary and secondary immunization, and bulk PBMC replicates and cell subsets were isolated. To track T-cell clones before and after primary and booster YFV17D yellow fever vaccination, bulk TCR alpha and beta repertoires were sequenced longitudinally. Two healthy male donors, one aged 18 to 30 and one aged 30 to 40 years, made up the cohort. Results and caveats for the whole study, not just this receptor: Because abundant contaminating clonotypes from the bulk population could be contained in FACS-sorted repertoires, computational filtering was required. Compared with the primary T-cell response, the secondary T-cell response was weaker but faster, peaking on day 5 rather than day 15. After the booster, most clones that had expanded after primary vaccination were detected again (almost 97% of CD4 and roughly 86% of CD8), suggesting broad maintenance of memory. Because only two donors were included in the study, the extent to which the findings can be generalized is limited. A small fraction of clonotypes showed up in both the CD4 and CD8 compartments, probably as a result of convergent recombination.

Taken from cysteine to phenylalanine, the CDR3 has 16 residues. Only the CDR3 portion is preserved as DNA: 48 bases, with reading frame beginning at the first base. V is trimmed back by 0 bases and J by 5 bases, and the junction contains 8 bases that no gene match accounts for. In the germline V gene, CDR1 corresponds to ENHRY and CDR2 to SYGVKD. This TCR was recovered from a man aged 18 to 29 who received the YFV17D yellow fever vaccine. In this chain, TRBV10-3 is recombined with TRBJ1-1, with 8 junctional bases fitting TRBD1. Source: PBMCs, taken 5 to 6 days after the first yellow fever vaccination. CDR3 region: CAISESQGAMRTEAFF. The nucleotide sequence is TGTGCCATCAGTGAGTCTCAGGGGGCGATGAGGACTGAAGCTTTCTTT.